This TCR beta chain was profiled in a study of technical replicates of blood from several donors. Generated by immunoSEQ multiplex PCR, the TCRdb table keeps only in-frame clones and is missing some. This table holds 80,000 to 100,000 clones, about 95% found once. This clone appeared a single time. The germline CDR1 and CDR2 sequences are SGDLS and YYNGEE. V was clipped by 1 base and J by 4 bases, with 14 bases between them. This CDR3 spans 15 amino acids. This rearrangement joins TRBV9 to TRBJ1-1, with no clear D. The sequencing input was T cells isolated from PBMCs. The receptor was derived from a human donor in good health. The CDR3 protein is CASSVSEGSGTEAFF. CDR3 DNA sequence: TGTGCCAGCAGCGTATCGGAGGGTTCGGGCACTGAAGCTTTCTTT.